This T cell receptor (beta chain) originates from a study of cytomegalovirus exposure and HLA in healthy donors. Germline lookup yields CDR1 GTSNPN and CDR2 SVGIG (reference sequence). V lost 4 bases and J lost 0; bases outside the gene matches: 4. The CDR3 runs to 15 residues. Primers: 60 Vbeta forward and 13 Jbeta reverse. Assay used: immunoSEQ multiplex PCR; TCRdb lists only in-frame clones, some missing. The profile shows around 210,000 clones, approximately 79% of them singletons. The origin of this receptor is a man aged 45 to 65 in good health and CMV-seronegative. Sequenced input: PBMCs. This chain joins TRBV30 and TRBJ2-3, with 10 bases fitting TRBD2. Written as DNA, the CDR3 is TGTGCCTGGATAGGAGCGGGAGGGAGCACAGATACGCAGTATTTT. Its protein is CAWIGAGGSTDTQYF.